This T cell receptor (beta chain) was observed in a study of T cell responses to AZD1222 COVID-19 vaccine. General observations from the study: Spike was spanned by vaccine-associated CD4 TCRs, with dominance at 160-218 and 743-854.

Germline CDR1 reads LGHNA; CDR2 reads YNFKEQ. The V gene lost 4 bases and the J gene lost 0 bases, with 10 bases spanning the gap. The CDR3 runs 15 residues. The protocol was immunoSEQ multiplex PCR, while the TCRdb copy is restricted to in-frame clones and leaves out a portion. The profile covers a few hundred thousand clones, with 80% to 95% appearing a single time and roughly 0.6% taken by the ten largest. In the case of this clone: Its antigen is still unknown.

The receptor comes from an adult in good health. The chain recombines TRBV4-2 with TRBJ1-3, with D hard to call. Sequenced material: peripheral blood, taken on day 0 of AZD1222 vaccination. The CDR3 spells CASSPREISGNTIYF. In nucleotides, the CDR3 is TGTGCCAGCAGCCCTCGTGAAATCTCTGGAAACACCATATATTTT.